Reported below is one T cell receptor (beta chain). This CDR3 has 16 residues. The germline V gene encodes CDR1 SEHNR and CDR2 FQNEAQ (reference sequence). The V end lost 5 bases, the J end lost 6 bases, and 21 bases lay between the germline ends. The sample belongs to a study of shared clonotypes between healthy human individuals. None of the donors, who were healthy HIV-negative adults, had recently had acute infections or vaccinations. Assay: immunoSEQ multiplex PCR; the TCRdb copy retains only in-frame clones and omits some. The table shows 2 million to 2.5 million clones, with around 90% occurring only once.

The receptor comes from a young man in good health. Some clones in this sample may be carry-over from other donors' samples. This chain joins TRBV7-9 and TRBJ2-3; D not resolved. Sequences were obtained from naive CD4+ T cells from PBMCs. Subset of the sample: CD45RA+ positively selected. CDR3 sequence (DNA): TGTGCCAGCAGCCCGCTAAGACTCAAGCAGGCGGATACGCAGTATTTT. As protein: CASSPLRLKQADTQYF.